This T cell receptor (beta chain) derives from a study of beta chain features in type 1 diabetes. Expressed TCRB transcripts were sequenced because the entire RNA isolate underwent reverse transcription. Clones were sequenced by immunoSEQ multiplex PCR, and TCRdb holds only the in-frame ones, with some missing. The sample includes approximately 360,000 clones, approximately 12% of them seen just once. Purities in excess of 95% were seen in all sorted populations. This clone was found a few times. Its antigen is still unknown. The study, taken as a whole, reports: In every one of the four CD4+ subsets, TCRB CDR3s were moderately but significantly shorter in Type 1 diabetes patients. The VDJ junctions of type 1 diabetes patients carried fewer insertions and more deletions. For TCRB rearrangement, an influence of HLA type remained unresolved here.

Trimming at V came to 0 bases and at J to 4 bases, leaving 6 bases not matched to a gene. The CDR3 runs to 15 residues. Germline lookup yields CDR1 SGHTA and CDR2 FQGNSA. The sequenced sample was naive CD4+ T cells from blood. This receptor was identified in a woman aged 18-35 years with type 1 diabetes. The J gene is TRBJ2-7, the V gene TRBV7-2, with 7 bases matching TRBD1. The CDR3 region is CASSLAGPTGYEQYF. In DNA form, the CDR3 reads TGTGCCAGCAGCTTAGCGGGCCCGACAGGGTACGAGCAGTACTTC.